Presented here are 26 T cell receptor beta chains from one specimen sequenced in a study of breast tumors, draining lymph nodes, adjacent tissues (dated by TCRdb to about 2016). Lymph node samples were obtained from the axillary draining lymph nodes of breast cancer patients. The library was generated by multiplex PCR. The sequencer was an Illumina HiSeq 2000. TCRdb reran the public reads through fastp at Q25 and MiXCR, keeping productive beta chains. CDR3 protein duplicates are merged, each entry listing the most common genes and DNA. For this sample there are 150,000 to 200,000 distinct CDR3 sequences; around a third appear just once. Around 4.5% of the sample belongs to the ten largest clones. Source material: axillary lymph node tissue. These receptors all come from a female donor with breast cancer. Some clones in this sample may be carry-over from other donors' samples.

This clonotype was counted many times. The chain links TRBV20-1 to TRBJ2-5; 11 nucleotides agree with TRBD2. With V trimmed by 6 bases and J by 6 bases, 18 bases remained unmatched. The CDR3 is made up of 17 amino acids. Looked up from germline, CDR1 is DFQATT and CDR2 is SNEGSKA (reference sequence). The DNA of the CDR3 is TGCAGTGCCATGCCGGGACTAGCGGAATCGCGGGGGAAGACCCAGTACTTC. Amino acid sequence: CSAMPGLAESRGKTQYF.

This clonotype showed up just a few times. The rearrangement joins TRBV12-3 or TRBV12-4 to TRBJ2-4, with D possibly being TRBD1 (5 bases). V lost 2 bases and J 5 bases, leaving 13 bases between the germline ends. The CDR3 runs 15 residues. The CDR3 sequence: CASSLQLGVENIQYF. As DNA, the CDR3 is TGTGCCAGCAGTTTACAATTAGGGGTCGAAAACATTCAGTACTTC.

This CDR3 reads CASSTGTGTIEKLFF. The CDR3 DNA reads as TGTGCCAGCAGTACCGGGACAGGGACAATTGAAAAACTGTTTTTT. This rearrangement joins TRBV12-3 or TRBV12-4 to TRBJ1-4; 9 bases map to TRBD1. J gave up 7 bases and V 5 bases, and 8 bases lay outside the gene matches. CDR3 size: 15 residues.

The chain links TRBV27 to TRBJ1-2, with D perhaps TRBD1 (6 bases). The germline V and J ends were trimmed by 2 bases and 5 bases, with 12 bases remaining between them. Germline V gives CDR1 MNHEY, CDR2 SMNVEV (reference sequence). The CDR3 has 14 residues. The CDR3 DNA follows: TGTGCCAGCAGTTTAAGGGGGGTGGCTTATGGCTACACCTTC. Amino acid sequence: CASSLRGVAYGYTF.

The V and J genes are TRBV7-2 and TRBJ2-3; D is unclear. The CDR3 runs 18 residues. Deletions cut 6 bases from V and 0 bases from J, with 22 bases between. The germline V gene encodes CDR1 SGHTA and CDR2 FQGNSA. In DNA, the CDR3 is TGTGCCAGCAGTCCACGTGAGGCGGTCACCGGGAGCACAGATACGCAGTATTTT. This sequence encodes CASSPREAVTGSTDTQYF.

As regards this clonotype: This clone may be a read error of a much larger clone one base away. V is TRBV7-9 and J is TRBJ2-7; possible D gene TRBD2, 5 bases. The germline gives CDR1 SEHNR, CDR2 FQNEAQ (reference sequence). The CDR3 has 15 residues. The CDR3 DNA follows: TGTGCCAGCAGCTTAGCGTACGGGAACATCTACGAGCAGCACTTC. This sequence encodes CASSLAYGNIYEQHF.

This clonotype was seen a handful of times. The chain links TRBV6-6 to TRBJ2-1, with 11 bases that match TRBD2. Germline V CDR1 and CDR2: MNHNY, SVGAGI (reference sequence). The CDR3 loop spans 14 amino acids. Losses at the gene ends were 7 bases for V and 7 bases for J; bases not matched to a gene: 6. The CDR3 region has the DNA TGTGCCAGCACCTCGGGACTAGCGGATAATGAGCAGTTCTTC. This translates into CASTSGLADNEQFF.

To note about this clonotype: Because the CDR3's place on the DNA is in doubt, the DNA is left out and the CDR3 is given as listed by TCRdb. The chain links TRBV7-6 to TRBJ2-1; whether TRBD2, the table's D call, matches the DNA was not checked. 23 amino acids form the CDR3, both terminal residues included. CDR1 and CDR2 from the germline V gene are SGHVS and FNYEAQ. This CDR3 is CASSFYICSARVGLAGGHNEQFF.

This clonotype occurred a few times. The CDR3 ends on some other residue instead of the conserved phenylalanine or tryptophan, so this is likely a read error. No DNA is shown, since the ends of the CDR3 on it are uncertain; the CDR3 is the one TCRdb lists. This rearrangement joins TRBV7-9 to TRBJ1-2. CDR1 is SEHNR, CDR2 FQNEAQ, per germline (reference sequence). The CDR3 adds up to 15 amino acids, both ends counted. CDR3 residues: CASSSTGSLTMATQS.

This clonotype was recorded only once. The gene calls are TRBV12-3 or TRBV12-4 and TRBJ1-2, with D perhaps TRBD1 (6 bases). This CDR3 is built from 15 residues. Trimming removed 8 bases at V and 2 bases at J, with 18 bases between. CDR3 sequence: CASWNNRDRNYGYTF. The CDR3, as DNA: TGTGCCAGCTGGAACAACAGGGACCGAAACTATGGCTACACCTTC.

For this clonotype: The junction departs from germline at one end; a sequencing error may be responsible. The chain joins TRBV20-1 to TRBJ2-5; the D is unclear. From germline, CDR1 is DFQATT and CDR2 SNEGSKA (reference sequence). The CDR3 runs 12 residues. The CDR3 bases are TGCAATGCTAGATACACCAATCAGCCCCAGTACTTC. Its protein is CNARYTNQPQYF.

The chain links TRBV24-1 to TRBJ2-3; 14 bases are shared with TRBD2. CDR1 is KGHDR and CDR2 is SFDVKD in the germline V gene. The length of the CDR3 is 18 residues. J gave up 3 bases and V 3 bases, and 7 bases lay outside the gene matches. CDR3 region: CATSDRGTSGRVTDTQYF. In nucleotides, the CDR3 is TGTGCCACCAGTGATAGGGGGACTAGCGGGAGAGTAACAGATACGCAGTATTTT.

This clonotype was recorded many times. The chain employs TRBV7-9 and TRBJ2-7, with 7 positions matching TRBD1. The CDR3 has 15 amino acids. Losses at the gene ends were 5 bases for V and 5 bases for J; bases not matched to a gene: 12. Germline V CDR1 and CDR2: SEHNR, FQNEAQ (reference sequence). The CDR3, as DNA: TGTGCCAGCAGCCAGAGAGGACAGGCATCACACGAGCAGTACTTC. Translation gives CASSQRGQASHEQYF.

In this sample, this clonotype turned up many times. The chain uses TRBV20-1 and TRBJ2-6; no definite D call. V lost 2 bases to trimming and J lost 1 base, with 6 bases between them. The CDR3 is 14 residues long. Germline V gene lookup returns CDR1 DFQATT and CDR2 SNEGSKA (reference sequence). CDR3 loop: CSARRLSGANVLTF. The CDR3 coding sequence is TGCAGTGCTAGAAGGTTATCTGGGGCCAACGTCCTGACTTTC.

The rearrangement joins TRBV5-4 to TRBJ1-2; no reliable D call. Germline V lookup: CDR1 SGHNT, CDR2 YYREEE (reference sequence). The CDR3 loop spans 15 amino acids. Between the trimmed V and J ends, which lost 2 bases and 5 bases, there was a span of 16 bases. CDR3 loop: CASSFAAGSRYGYTF. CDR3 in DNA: TGTGCCAGCAGCTTTGCGGCGGGATCTCGGTATGGCTACACCTTC. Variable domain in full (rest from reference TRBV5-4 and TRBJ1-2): ETGVTQSPTHLIKTRGQQVTLRCSSQSGHNTVSWYQQALGQGPQFIFQYYREEENGRGNFPPRFSGLQFPNYSSELNVNALELDDSALYLCASSFAAGSRYGYTFGSGTRLTVV.

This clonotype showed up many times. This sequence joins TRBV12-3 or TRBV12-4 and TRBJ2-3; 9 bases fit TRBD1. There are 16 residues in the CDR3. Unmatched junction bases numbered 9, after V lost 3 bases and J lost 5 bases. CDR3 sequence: CASSFKRRDREDTQYF. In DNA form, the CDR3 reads TGTGCCAGCAGTTTTAAGCGGCGGGACAGGGAAGATACGCAGTATTTT.

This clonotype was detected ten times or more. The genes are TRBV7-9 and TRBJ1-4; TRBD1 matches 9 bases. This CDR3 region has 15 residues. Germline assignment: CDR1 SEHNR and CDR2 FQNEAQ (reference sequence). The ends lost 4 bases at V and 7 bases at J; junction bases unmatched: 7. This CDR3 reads CASSSLLGQGEKLFF. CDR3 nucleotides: TGTGCCAGCAGCTCCCTCCTGGGACAGGGTGAAAAACTGTTTTTT.

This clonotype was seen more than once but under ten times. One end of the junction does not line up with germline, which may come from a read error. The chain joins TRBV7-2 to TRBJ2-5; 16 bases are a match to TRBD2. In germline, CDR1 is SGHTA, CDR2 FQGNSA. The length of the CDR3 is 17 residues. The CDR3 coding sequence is TGTGCCAGCAGCTCGGGACTAGCGGGGGGGCCTGGAGAGCCCCAGTACTTC. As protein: CASSSGLAGGPGEPQYF.

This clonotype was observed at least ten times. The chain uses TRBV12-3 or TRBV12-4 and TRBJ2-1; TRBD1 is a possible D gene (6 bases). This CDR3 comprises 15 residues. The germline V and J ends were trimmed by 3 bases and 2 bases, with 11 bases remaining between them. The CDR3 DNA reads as TGTGCCAGCAGTTTGTTTGGGGGCCCCTACAATGAGCAGTTCTTC. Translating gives CASSLFGGPYNEQFF.

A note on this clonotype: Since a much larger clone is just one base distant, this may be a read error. DNA for the CDR3: TGCGCCAGCAGCTTCGGGACTAGCAGGGGGAATGAGCAGTTCTTC. Its translation is CASSFGTSRGNEQFF. The chain is built from TRBV4-1 and TRBJ2-1; 9 positions match TRBD2. The CDR3 length is 15 residues. V lost 5 bases to trimming and J lost 7 bases; unmatched junction nucleotides: 9. Germline CDR1 MGHRA, CDR2 YSYEKL.

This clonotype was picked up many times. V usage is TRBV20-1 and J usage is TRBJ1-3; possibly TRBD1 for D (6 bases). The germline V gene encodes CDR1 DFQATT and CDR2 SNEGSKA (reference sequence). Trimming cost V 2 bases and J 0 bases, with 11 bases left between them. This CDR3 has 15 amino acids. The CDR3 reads CSARYTGFSGNTIYF. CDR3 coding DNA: TGCAGTGCTAGATATACAGGGTTCTCTGGAAACACCATATATTTT.

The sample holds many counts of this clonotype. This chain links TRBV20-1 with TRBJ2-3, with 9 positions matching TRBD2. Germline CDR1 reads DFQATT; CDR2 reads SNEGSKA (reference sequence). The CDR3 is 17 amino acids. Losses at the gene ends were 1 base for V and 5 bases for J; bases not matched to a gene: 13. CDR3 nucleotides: TGCAGTGCTAGAGTTCCTTTAGCGGGGGTGGTTATAGATACGCAGTATTTT. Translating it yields CSARVPLAGVVIDTQYF.

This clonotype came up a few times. CDR3 DNA: TGTGCCAGCAGTTACGGAATTCGGAATGAGCAGTTCTTC. Translation: CASSYGIRNEQFF. V is TRBV6-2 or TRBV6-3 and J is TRBJ2-1; D uncertain. CDR3 length equals 13 residues. The germline V gene encodes CDR1 MNHEY and CDR2 SVGEGT. The V gene lost 2 bases and the J gene lost 7 bases, with 9 bases spanning the gap.

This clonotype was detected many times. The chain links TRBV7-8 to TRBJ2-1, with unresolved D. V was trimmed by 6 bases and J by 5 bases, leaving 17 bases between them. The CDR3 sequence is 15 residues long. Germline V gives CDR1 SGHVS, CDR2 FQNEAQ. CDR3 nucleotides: TGTGCCAGCAGGCGTACAGAATATCTTAACAATGAGCAGTTCTTC. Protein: CASRRTEYLNNEQFF.

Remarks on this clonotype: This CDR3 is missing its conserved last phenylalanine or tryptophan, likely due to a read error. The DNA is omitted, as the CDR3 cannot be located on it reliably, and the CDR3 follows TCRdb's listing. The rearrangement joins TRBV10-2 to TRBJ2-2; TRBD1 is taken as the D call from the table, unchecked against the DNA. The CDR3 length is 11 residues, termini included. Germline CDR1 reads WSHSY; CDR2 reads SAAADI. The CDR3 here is CASSVSWDTPV.

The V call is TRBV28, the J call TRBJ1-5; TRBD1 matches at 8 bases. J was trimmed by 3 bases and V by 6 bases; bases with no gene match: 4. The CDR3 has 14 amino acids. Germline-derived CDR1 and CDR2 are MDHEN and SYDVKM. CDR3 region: CASRRTGYNQPQHF. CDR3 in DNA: TGTGCCAGCAGAAGGACAGGGTACAATCAGCCCCAGCATTTT.